This note documents a single T cell receptor beta chain sequence. This sample is drawn from a study of early T cells in non-severe SARS-CoV-2 infection. Germline V lookup: CDR1 SGHDT, CDR2 YYEEEE. The CDR3 loop spans 14 amino acids. The germline V and J ends were trimmed by 2 bases and 0 bases, with 9 bases remaining between them. Attachment of unique molecular identifiers was made to individual cDNA molecules. TCRdb redid the calling of the 5' RACE reads with MiXCR, one entry per CDR3 protein. The table lists 70,000 to 85,000 distinct CDR3 sequences, less than 15% of them singletons. V gene TRBV5-6 combines with J gene TRBJ2-7; the D gene is possibly TRBD1 (5 bases). The clonotype comes from an adult who was a healthcare worker with PCR-confirmed SARS-CoV-2 infection or an uninfected control (not recorded which). The donor label of this sample is uncertain. Sequencing was performed on whole blood, taken at baseline. In nucleotides, the CDR3 is TGTGCCAGCAGCTTAGGAGACAGCTCCTACGAGCAGTACTTC. This sequence encodes CASSLGDSSYEQYF.